The present T cell receptor (beta chain) was sequenced within a study of T cell repertoires in cytomegalovirus infection. Study context: Public TCR beta signature analysis indicated the presence of both CMV infection and matching HLA type.

Remarks on this clonotype: Its specificity is not known.

This CDR3 is built from 16 residues. V lost 3 bases and J lost 5; bases outside the gene matches: 9. MiXCR, applied by TCRdb to the reads, yields one record per CDR3 protein. The data show hundreds of thousands of distinct CDR3 sequences, with 30% to 40% seen just once and 15% to 20% held by the top ten. Points from the study as a whole: Clonotypes of TCR beta that were HLA-C-restricted and CMV-specific dominated the ex vivo response.

This rearrangement joins TRBV12-3 or TRBV12-4 to TRBJ2-3, with 9 bases that match TRBD1. The material was cultured PBMCs, obtained from culture after CMV antigen stimulation. The TCR originated in a human donor in good health (CMV status not recorded). Some clones in this sample may be carry-over from other donors' samples. This chain's CDR3 is CASSFPPDRGIDTQYF. Here the CDR3 DNA reads TGTGCCAGCAGTTTCCCCCCGGACAGGGGTATAGATACGCAGTATTTT.